These 25 T cell receptor beta chains were sequenced from one sample in a study of blood T cell repertoires in COVID-19. Some clones are missing from TCRdb's copy, which holds only in-frame ones; the method was immunoSEQ multiplex PCR. The sample lists approximately 170,000 clones, around 80% occurring once. The material sequenced was PBMCs or T cells enriched from blood (not recorded which). The receptors here all came from a woman in her 70s in a cohort exposed to, infected with or recovered from COVID-19 (not recorded which).

The rearrangement links TRBV10-2 to TRBJ1-6; the match to TRBD1 covers 7 bases. The J segment lost 7 bases and the V segment lost 3 bases, leaving 9 bases of the junction unmatched. CDR1 is WSHSY and CDR2 is SAAADI in the germline V gene. The CDR3 runs 16 residues. The CDR3 sequence: CASSEFWAGGNSPLHF. The CDR3, as DNA: TGCGCCAGCAGTGAATTCTGGGCAGGGGGGAATTCACCCCTCCACTTT.

The chain recombines TRBV28 with TRBJ2-7; D gene unclear. Trimming removed 8 bases from V and 3 bases from J, with 17 bases in between. CDR3 size: 14 residues. Looked up from germline, CDR1 is MDHEN and CDR2 is SYDVKM. The CDR3 spells CASVTPTRNYEQYF. The CDR3 bases are TGTGCCAGCGTAACGCCGACACGGAACTACGAGCAGTACTTC.

This rearrangement joins TRBV28 to TRBJ2-7, with 11 bases identical to TRBD1. CDR3 size: 15 residues. V lost 4 bases to trimming and J lost 6 bases; unmatched junction nucleotides: 8. Germline V gene data show CDR1 as MDHEN and CDR2 as SYDVKM. For the CDR3, the DNA is TGTGCCAGCAGTTCGAACGGACAGGGGGCGGCCGAGCAGTACTTC. The encoded protein is CASSSNGQGAAEQYF.

The V gene is TRBV6-5, the J gene TRBJ1-2; D remains unclear. CDR1 is MNHEY, CDR2 SVGAGI, per germline. Trimming removed 5 bases at V and 7 bases at J, with 14 bases between. The CDR3 runs 13 residues. CDR3 coding DNA: TGTGCCAGCAGTAGTTGGACGGGAAGTGGCTACACCTTC. Translation gives CASSSWTGSGYTF.

V and J are TRBV19 and TRBJ1-6; no reliable D call. The CDR3 extends over 16 amino acids. Germline lookup yields CDR1 LNHDA and CDR2 SQIVND (reference sequence). Trimming shortened V by 6 bases and J by 8 bases, and 20 bases separated the two germline ends. The CDR3: CASRGPTSGGDSPLHF. Written as DNA, the CDR3 is TGTGCCAGTAGAGGGCCGACTTCAGGAGGAGATTCACCCCTCCACTTT.

The CDR3, as DNA: TGTGCCAGCAGCCCATTAGCGGGAGGTAACCAAGAGACCCAGTACTTC. Amino acids: CASSPLAGGNQETQYF. This chain links TRBV14 with TRBJ2-5; 10 bases line up with TRBD2. The CDR3 is 16 amino acids. The V and J ends lost 4 bases and 0 bases, in that order; junction bases with no gene match: 5. Germline loops: CDR1 SGHDN, CDR2 FVKESK.

J is TRBJ2-1 and V is TRBV24-1; 15 nucleotides line up with TRBD2. The CDR3 runs to 16 residues. Trimming cost V 3 bases and J 7 bases; bases outside gene matches: 3. Germline CDR1 reads KGHDR; CDR2 reads SFDVKD. CDR3 sequence reads: CATSDGTSGRRNEQFF. CDR3 sequence (DNA): TGTGCCACCAGTGATGGGACTAGCGGGAGGCGAAATGAGCAGTTCTTC.

Comments on this clone: An end of the junction does not agree with germline; a read error may underlie this. The chain joins TRBV5-1 to TRBJ1-4, with D hard to call. CDR1 SGHRS and CDR2 YFSETQ come from the germline V gene. The length of the CDR3 is 14 residues. The DNA for the CDR3 is TGCGCCAGCAGCCCGACAAGGAAGAATGGAAAACTGTTTTTT. Encoded protein: CASSPTRKNGKLFF.

The chain is built from TRBV19 and TRBJ2-5; the D gene is possibly TRBD2 (5 bases). V lost 9 bases and J 4 bases, leaving 18 bases between the germline ends. The CDR3 length is 14 residues. Germline-derived CDR1 and CDR2 are LNHDA and SQIVND (reference sequence). The CDR3 DNA reads TGTGCCAGCCAGGAAACCAAACGGGGAGAGACCCAGTACTTC. This codes for CASQETKRGETQYF.

This clone was seen a few times. V is TRBV20-1 and J is TRBJ1-1; no clear D. Trimming removed 3 bases at V and 6 bases at J, with 8 bases between. The CDR3 runs to 11 residues. Germline lookup yields CDR1 DFQATT and CDR2 SNEGSKA (reference sequence). The CDR3 coding sequence is TGCAGTGCTAGCGGGGTTGCTGAAGCTTTCTTT. Translated, it gives CSASGVAEAFF.

The chain is built from TRBV4-2 and TRBJ2-7; tentative D call: TRBD1 (6 bases). Germline CDR1 is LGHNA and CDR2 is YNFKEQ. Between the trimmed V and J ends, which lost 0 bases and 0 bases, there was a span of 18 bases. This CDR3 has 18 residues. CDR3 protein: CASSQDSMGTLNSYEQYF. The CDR3 nucleotides read TGTGCCAGCAGCCAAGATAGTATGGGGACATTAAACTCCTACGAGCAGTACTTC.

V is TRBV19 and J is TRBJ2-7; a weak D match, TRBD1 (6 bases). V dropped 7 bases and J dropped 1 base, with 11 bases sitting between them. The CDR3 is made up of 13 amino acids. The germline CDR1 and CDR2 sequences are LNHDA and SQIVND (reference sequence). The CDR3 DNA reads as TGTGCCAGTAACTCAGGACAGTCCTACGAGCAGTACTTC. As protein: CASNSGQSYEQYF.

The rearrangement links TRBV28 to TRBJ2-7, with D possibly matching TRBD1 (7 bases). Between the trimmed V and J ends, which lost 7 bases and 3 bases, there was a span of 10 bases. This CDR3 is built from 12 residues. CDR1 MDHEN and CDR2 SYDVKM come from the germline V gene. In nucleotides, the CDR3 is TGTGCCAGCACGGGGGACAGCTACGAGCAGTACTTC. This codes for CASTGDSYEQYF. The variable domain in full, completed from reference TRBV28 and TRBJ2-7, reads DVKVTQSSRYLVKRTGEKVFLECVQDMDHENMFWYRQDPGLGLRLIYFSYDVKMKEKGDIPEGYSVSREKKERFSLILESASTNQTSMYLCASTGDSYEQYFGPGTRLTVT.

The chain has TRBV4-2 and TRBJ2-3, with TRBD1 matching 7 bases. CDR1 and CDR2 (germline): LGHNA, YNFKEQ. The J segment lost 3 bases and the V segment lost 0 bases, leaving 6 bases of the junction unmatched. This CDR3 is 16 amino acids long. CDR3 residues: CASSQDRDRSTDTQYF. CDR3 coding DNA: TGTGCCAGCAGCCAAGACCGGGACAGATCAACAGATACGCAGTATTTT.

This clone came up once. The chain employs TRBV27 and TRBJ2-3; 9 bases map to TRBD2. CDR1 is MNHEY, CDR2 SMNVEV, per germline (reference sequence). V dropped 5 bases and J dropped 3; count of bases not matched to a gene: 3. This CDR3 contains 14 residues. This CDR3 reads CASSRLAATDTQYF. CDR3 DNA sequence: TGTGCCAGCAGTAGACTAGCGGCTACAGATACGCAGTATTTT.

V is TRBV19 and J is TRBJ2-1, with 7 bases identical to TRBD2. CDR3 length: 15 amino acids. The V gene's germline CDR1 is LNHDA and CDR2 SQIVND (reference sequence). The junction had 4 bases not matched to a gene; V was cut back by 1 base and J by 4 bases. CDR3: CASSIGGRVYNEQFF. The CDR3, as DNA: TGTGCCAGTAGTATAGGGGGGAGGGTTTACAATGAGCAGTTCTTC.

The rearrangement joins TRBV5-4 to TRBJ1-4; a weak D match, TRBD1 (5 bases). Deletions cut 3 bases from V and 7 bases from J, with 19 bases between. CDR3 size: 16 residues. The germline CDR1 and CDR2 sequences are SGHNT and YYREEE (reference sequence). CDR3 in DNA: TGTGCCAGCAGCTCCCGTAGGGGTGCCGACGGTGAAAAACTGTTTTTT. Translating gives CASSSRRGADGEKLFF.

The CDR3 bases are TGCAGCGTTGACATGAACACTGAAGCTTTCTTT. It is translated as CSVDMNTEAFF. This chain joins TRBV29-1 and TRBJ1-1, with D uncertain. Germline-derived CDR1 and CDR2 are SQVTM and ANQGSEA. This CDR3 is built from 11 residues. V lost 3 bases and J 0 bases, leaving 2 bases between the germline ends.

The chain is built from TRBV11-2 and TRBJ1-4, with a weak D call TRBD1 (5 bases). This CDR3 has 15 residues. Germline V gene lookup returns CDR1 SGHAT and CDR2 FQNNGV. With 6 bases removed from V and 2 bases from J, the gap between germline ends came to 13 bases. In DNA form, the CDR3 reads TGTGCCAGCAGTTGGGGACTTTTTACTAATGAAAAACTGTTTTTT. Its protein product is CASSWGLFTNEKLFF.

The count of this clone is one. The chain employs TRBV3-1 (or the pseudogene TRBV3-2) and TRBJ1-5; possible D gene TRBD1, 5 bases. Looked up from germline, CDR1 is LGHDT and CDR2 is YNNKEL (reference sequence). V was cut by 1 base and J by 6 bases, with 13 bases left in between. The CDR3 sequence is 15 residues long. CDR3 nucleotides: TGTGCCAGCAGCCAAGGGGTATGGGGGGTTCAGCCCCAGCATTTT. This sequence encodes CASSQGVWGVQPQHF.

The rearrangement links TRBV12-3 or TRBV12-4 to TRBJ1-5; D is possibly TRBD1 (5 bases). The CDR3 contains 13 residues. The V end lost 2 bases, the J end lost 5 bases, and 7 bases lay between the germline ends. In DNA, the CDR3 is TGTGCCAGCAGTTTAAGGGGCCATCAGCCCCAGCATTTT. It is translated as CASSLRGHQPQHF.

This sequence joins TRBV3-1 (or the pseudogene TRBV3-2) and TRBJ1-1; unclear D gene. CDR3 length: 14 residues. The V gene lost 2 bases and the J gene lost 5 bases, with 12 bases spanning the gap. Germline V gives CDR1 LGHDT, CDR2 YNNKEL (reference sequence). As DNA, the CDR3 is TGTGCCAGCAGCCAAATCCCGACGGGGACTGAAGCTTTCTTT. Amino acid sequence: CASSQIPTGTEAFF.

This chain joins TRBV19 and TRBJ1-5; D is perhaps TRBD1 (5 bases). The CDR3 loop spans 17 amino acids. In germline, CDR1 is LNHDA, CDR2 SQIVND (reference sequence). Trimming shortened V by 2 bases and J by 2 bases, and 16 bases separated the two germline ends. The CDR3 nucleotides are TGTGCCAGTAGTATAATCGGGCAAGGGGCCCGCAATCAGCCCCAGCATTTT. It translates to CASSIIGQGARNQPQHF.

This chain links TRBV6-5 with TRBJ2-4; D gene unclear. This CDR3 comprises 14 residues. V was trimmed by 10 bases and J by 0 bases, leaving 13 bases between them. Germline loops: CDR1 MNHEY, CDR2 SVGAGI. The CDR3 is CANLLLLAKNIQYF. The CDR3 coding sequence is TGTGCCAACCTTTTATTACTAGCCAAAAACATTCAGTACTTC.

The chain couples TRBV18 to TRBJ2-7, with D unclear. Trimming took 1 base from V and 0 from J, leaving 10 bases between them. CDR1 and CDR2 (germline): KGHSH, LQKENI. The CDR3 has 15 residues. The CDR3 protein is CASSPQPSSSYEQYF. The DNA of the CDR3 is TGTGCCAGCTCACCACAGCCTTCGAGCTCCTACGAGCAGTACTTC.